Included here is one T cell receptor (beta chain) sequence, with context. What it recognizes is unknown. The record originates from a study of CD8+ T cells in alopecia areata. In the study overall: Tofacitinib was taken orally by treated patients, and the dose was 5 to 10 mg twice daily. The study's findings and limits: Researchers reported that TCR sharing among patients proved less clear than in mice, possibly HLA-linked.

TCR sequencing used cDNA made by reverse transcription of extracted RNA. TCRdb keeps only in-frame clones here, not all; method: immunoSEQ multiplex PCR. The sample records about 180,000 clones, approximately 62% being singletons. The germline gives CDR1 SQVTM, CDR2 ANQGSEA. The CDR3 length is 12 residues. V was shortened by 6 bases and J by 13 bases, with 19 bases between the two germline ends. T lymphocytes (CD4+ and CD8+) were sorted from PBMCs. The material sequenced was CD4+ T cells sorted from blood, taken at week 0. The V call is TRBV29-1, the J call TRBJ2-1, with a possible D match to TRBD1 (6 bases). This sequence was found in a human donor with alopecia areata. The CDR3: CSVGSWTVPQFF. CDR3 coding DNA: TGCAGCGTGGGATCTTGGACAGTCCCACAGTTCTTC.